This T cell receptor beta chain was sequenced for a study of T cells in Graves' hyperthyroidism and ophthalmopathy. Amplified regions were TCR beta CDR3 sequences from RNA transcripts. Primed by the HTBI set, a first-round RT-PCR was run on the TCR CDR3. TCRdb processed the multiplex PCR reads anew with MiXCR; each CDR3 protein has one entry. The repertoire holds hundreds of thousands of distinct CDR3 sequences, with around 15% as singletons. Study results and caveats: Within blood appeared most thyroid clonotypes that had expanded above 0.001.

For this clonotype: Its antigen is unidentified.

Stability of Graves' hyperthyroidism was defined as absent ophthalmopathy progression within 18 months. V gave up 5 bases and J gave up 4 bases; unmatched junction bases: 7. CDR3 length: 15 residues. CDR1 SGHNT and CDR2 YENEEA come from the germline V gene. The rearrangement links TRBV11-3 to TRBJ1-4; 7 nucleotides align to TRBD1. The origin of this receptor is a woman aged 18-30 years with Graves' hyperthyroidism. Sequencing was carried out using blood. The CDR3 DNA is TGTGCCAGCAGCCCGGGACAGACTCTTAATGAAAAACTGTTTTTT. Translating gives CASSPGQTLNEKLFF.